The rows below give T cell receptor beta chains drawn from one sample of a study of blood T cell repertoires in COVID-19. The protocol was immunoSEQ multiplex PCR, while the TCRdb copy is restricted to in-frame clones and leaves out a portion. There are about 150,000 clones in the sample; 70% to 85% occur only once, and approximately 10% lies in the top ten. The sequenced sample consisted of peripheral blood. The source is a woman aged 45-59 years with acute or convalescent COVID-19. Each CDR3 is given with its conserved first and last residue.

V gene,J gene,CDR3 protein
TRBV18,TRBJ1-3,CASSPGPGYSGNTIYF
TRBV19,TRBJ2-7,CASSIAGVAGAYEQYF
TRBV5-6,TRBJ1-1,CASNLRGNTEAFF
TRBV9,TRBJ2-2,CASSAGGFTGELFF
TRBV28,TRBJ1-3,CASRVGNRGSGNTIYF
TRBV3-1/TRBV3-2,TRBJ1-1,CASSQGEGWATEAFF
TRBV19,TRBJ2-7,CASSMRNSYEQYF
TRBV12-3/TRBV12-4,TRBJ1-2,CASSLPQGYGYTF
TRBV21-1,TRBJ1-2,CASSKLGGQQNTNYGYTF
TRBV19,TRBJ1-2,CASLSTGGPDYGYTF
TRBV15,TRBJ1-2,CATSSRRTGNGYTF
TRBV5-6,TRBJ1-1,CASSLPFGGVGTEAFF
TRBV2,TRBJ1-4,CASAGGYEKLFF
TRBV29-1,TRBJ1-2,CSVGDRLQGGYTF
TRBV2,TRBJ1-2,CASRDRGAYGYTF
TRBV6-6,TRBJ1-1,CASSYSTGVIEAFF
TRBV3-1/TRBV3-2,TRBJ1-1,CASTPILGENTEAFF
TRBV15,TRBJ2-5,CATSRRQEGTQYF
TRBV6-4,TRBJ1-2,CASSDSDLGYGYTF
TRBV7-2,TRBJ2-5,CASSPSTTQYF
TRBV11-2,TRBJ2-7,CASSLFSRRQESYEQYF
TRBV9,TRBJ2-7,CASSLKTSVIYEQYF
TRBV30,TRBJ1-6,CAWSGGGGISPLHF
TRBV7-9,TRBJ2-7,CASRTANSYEQYF
TRBV19,TRBJ1-4,CASADYGVLSGKLFF
TRBV7-9,TRBJ2-2,CASSLANGGELFF
TRBV6-6,TRBJ1-2,CASSYPHRSNVYGYTF
TRBV18,TRBJ2-1,CASSLLAGGNEQFF
TRBV9,TRBJ2-5,CASSVGGQGEETQYF
TRBV14,TRBJ2-5,CASSQDLGGPNQETQYF
TRBV15,TRBJ1-2,CATSRSGGAPYGYTF
TRBV6-6,TRBJ1-4,CASSSHEKLFF
TRBV12-3/TRBV12-4,TRBJ2-5,CASRGWNQETQYF
TRBV4-1,TRBJ2-7,CASSPGTSGIYEQYF
TRBV7-2,TRBJ2-7,CASSLGWQPNF
TRBV5-1,TRBJ2-6,CASSAGGAVGANVLTF
TRBV18,TRBJ2-7,CASSVSGTGVQQYF
TRBV6-2/TRBV6-3,TRBJ2-1,CASSYRRTGEVHNEQFF
TRBV19,TRBJ2-7,CASSSGLAGSEQYF
TRBV29-1,TRBJ1-1,CSVVPGLNTEAFF
TRBV3-1/TRBV3-2,TRBJ1-1,CASSVQGGNTEAFF
TRBV29-1,TRBJ2-3,CSVRPWVASDTQYF
TRBV4-1,TRBJ2-6,CASSQEQKGMNRGRSGANVLTF
TRBV5-6,TRBJ1-2,CASTLTIKGAGGYTF
TRBV5-1,TRBJ1-2,CASSVGQTVNYGYTF
TRBV3-1/TRBV3-2,TRBJ2-1,CASSQPGGEQFF